This T cell receptor (beta chain) was found in a study of early T cells in non-severe SARS-CoV-2 infection. Germline loops: CDR1 SGHVS, CDR2 FNYEAQ. CDR3 length equals 13 residues. Between the trimmed V and J ends, which lost 7 bases and 9 bases, there was a span of 18 bases. This clonotype appeared many times. TCRdb ran MiXCR on the 5' RACE reads and lists one entry per CDR3 protein. This sample carries around 39,000 distinct CDR3 sequences, roughly 7.9% of them seen once, and the ten largest clones take 9.5% to 15%. The receptor comes from an adult who was a healthcare worker with PCR-confirmed SARS-CoV-2 infection or an uninfected control (not recorded which). V is TRBV7-6 and J is TRBJ1-2, with no clear D. Sequenced material: whole blood, taken at baseline. The CDR3 DNA follows: TGTGCCAGCACCTCCCATCAAGACGGCCGCTACACCTTC. Amino acids: CASTSHQDGRYTF.